The rows below give T cell receptor beta chains drawn from one sample of a study of blood T cell repertoires in COVID-19. The assay was immunoSEQ multiplex PCR, and TCRdb's table has in-frame clones only and misses some. Of around 18,000 clones listed, around 92% are singletons. Material: peripheral blood. Receptors originate from a human donor in a cohort sampled during active COVID-19. The conserved cysteine and the conserved F or W are not part of the CDR3 here. Each record gives: V gene, J gene, CDR3 protein.

TRBV11-2	TRBJ2-1	ASRPSGTSVYNEQF
TRBV29-1	TRBJ2-1	SVEASSGSYNEQF
TRBV11-3	TRBJ2-3	ASSLADRGPTDTQY
TRBV30	TRBJ1-3	AWSTDRAHSGNTIY
TRBV6-5	TRBJ1-2	ASTRQGNYGYT
TRBV28	TRBJ1-2	ASSLIKTAGKGYT
TRBV2	TRBJ2-7	ASSEVSEQY
TRBV27	TRBJ2-2	ASAGQGGNTGELF
TRBV27	TRBJ2-1	ASSSGQGGYNEQF
TRBV19	TRBJ1-1	ASSPQPMNTEAF
TRBV10-3	TRBJ1-5	ASNRGGNQPQH
TRBV10-3	TRBJ2-1	AISLTGNEQF
TRBV10-2	TRBJ1-1	ASSDGQIIEAF
TRBV30	TRBJ1-2	AWSHLGRDYGYT
TRBV7-2	TRBJ1-6	ASSPPRSSPLH
TRBV6-1	TRBJ2-7	ASSELVGTGTYEQY
TRBV30	TRBJ1-2	AWPRGNYGYT
TRBV6-5	TRBJ2-7	ASSYSWTGNYEQY
TRBV5-1	TRBJ1-2	ASSPKGQGSGYT
TRBV7-9	TRBJ2-6	ASSRVDNSGANVLT
TRBV4-2	TRBJ2-3	ASSPAGTDTQY
TRBV4-1	TRBJ2-3	ASSNRDIGTDTQY
TRBV19	TRBJ1-2	ASRGLSSNYGYT
TRBV18	TRBJ2-5	ASSEGLQETQY
TRBV29-1	TRBJ2-4	SVEGDSIAKNIQY
TRBV19	TRBJ2-3	ASRTSGRADTQY
TRBV5-1	TRBJ2-1	ASSLGENSYNEQF
TRBV12-3/TRBV12-4	TRBJ2-3	ASSFVLTDTQY
TRBV4-1	TRBJ1-2	ASSQVIARGKWDYGYT
TRBV24-1	TRBJ1-5	ATSRVTSNQPQH
TRBV5-4	TRBJ2-1	ASSFGQAGDNEQF
TRBV11-3	TRBJ2-1	ASSLVAFGEQF
TRBV6-5	TRBJ1-3	ASSSGSVGWGNTIY
TRBV6-5	TRBJ1-5	ASSRQGISNQPQH
TRBV15	TRBJ2-5	ATSRGSSGETQY
TRBV6-1	TRBJ2-1	ASSETGTAPYNEQF
TRBV2	TRBJ2-1	ASRRYRDGEQF
TRBV11-2	TRBJ2-7	ASSRGDSNYEQY
TRBV28	TRBJ2-4	ASRPGTSGAGIQY
TRBV6-5	TRBJ1-1	ASGGGGGTEAF
TRBV18	TRBJ1-6	ASSPSPYNSPLH
TRBV18	TRBJ2-1	ASSPGGEGVEQF
TRBV11-2	TRBJ2-3	ASSLVGRADTQY
TRBV7-8	TRBJ1-1	ASSLAGLNTEAF
TRBV15	TRBJ2-2	ATSRDNTGELF